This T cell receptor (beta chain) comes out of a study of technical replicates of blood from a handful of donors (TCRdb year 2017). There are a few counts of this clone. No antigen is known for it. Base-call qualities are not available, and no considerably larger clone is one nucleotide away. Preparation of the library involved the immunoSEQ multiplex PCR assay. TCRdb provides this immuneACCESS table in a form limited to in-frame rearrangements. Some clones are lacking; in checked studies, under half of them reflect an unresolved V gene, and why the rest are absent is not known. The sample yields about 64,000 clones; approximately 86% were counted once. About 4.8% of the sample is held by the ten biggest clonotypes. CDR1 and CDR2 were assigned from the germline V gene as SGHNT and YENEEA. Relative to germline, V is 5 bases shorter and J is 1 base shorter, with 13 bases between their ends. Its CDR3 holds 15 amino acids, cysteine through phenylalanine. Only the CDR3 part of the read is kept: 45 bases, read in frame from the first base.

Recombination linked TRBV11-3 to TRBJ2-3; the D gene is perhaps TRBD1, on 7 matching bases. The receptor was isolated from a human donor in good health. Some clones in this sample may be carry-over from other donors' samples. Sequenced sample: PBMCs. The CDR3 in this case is CASSPRGAGTDTQYF. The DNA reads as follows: TGTGCCAGCAGCCCCAGGGGGGCCGGCACAGATACGCAGTATTTT. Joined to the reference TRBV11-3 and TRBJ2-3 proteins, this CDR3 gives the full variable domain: EAGVVQSPRYKIIEKKQPVAFWCNPISGHNTLYWYLQNLGQGPELLIRYENEEAVDDSQLPKDRFSAERLKGVDSTLKIQPAELGDSAVYLCASSPRGAGTDTQYFGPGTRLTVL.